This TCR beta chain was identified in a study of early T cells in non-severe SARS-CoV-2 infection. Study-level information: Unpaired chains resulted from sequencing bulk RNA of unsorted whole blood.

This clonotype appeared a few times. Its antigen remains unknown. Study-wide points: Matches to VDJdb favored anti-spike CD8 responses and missed private and CD4 specificities.

Individual cDNA molecules were tagged with unique molecular identifiers, the study reported. TCRdb passed the 5' RACE reads through MiXCR, listing each CDR3 protein once. The sample shows 30,000 to 40,000 distinct CDR3 sequences, less than 8.5% of them seen only once. CDR3 length equals 13 residues. The J segment lost 9 bases and the V segment lost 9 bases, leaving 8 bases of the junction unmatched. Germline V gene lookup returns CDR1 MNHNY and CDR2 SVGAGI (reference sequence). Sequencing used whole blood, obtained at baseline. The clonotype was recovered from an adult who was a healthcare worker with PCR-confirmed SARS-CoV-2 infection or an uninfected control (not recorded which). V gene TRBV6-6 combines with J gene TRBJ2-1; 10 bases are a match to TRBD2. The CDR3 coding sequence is TGTGCCAGTTCCCTAGCGGGAGTAGGTGAGCAGTTCTTC. This codes for CASSLAGVGEQFF.